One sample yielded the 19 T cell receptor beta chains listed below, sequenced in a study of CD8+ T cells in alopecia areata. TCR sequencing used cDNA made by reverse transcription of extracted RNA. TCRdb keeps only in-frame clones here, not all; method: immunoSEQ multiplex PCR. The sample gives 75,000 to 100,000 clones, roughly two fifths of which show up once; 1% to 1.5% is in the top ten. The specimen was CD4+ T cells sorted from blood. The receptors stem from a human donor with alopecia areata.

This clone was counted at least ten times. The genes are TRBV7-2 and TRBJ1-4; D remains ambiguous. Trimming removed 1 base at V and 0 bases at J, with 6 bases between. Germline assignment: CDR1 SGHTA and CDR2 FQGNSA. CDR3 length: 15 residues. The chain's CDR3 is CASSLDLATNEKLFF. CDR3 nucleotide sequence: TGTGCCAGCAGCTTAGATCTTGCAACTAATGAAAAACTGTTTTTT.

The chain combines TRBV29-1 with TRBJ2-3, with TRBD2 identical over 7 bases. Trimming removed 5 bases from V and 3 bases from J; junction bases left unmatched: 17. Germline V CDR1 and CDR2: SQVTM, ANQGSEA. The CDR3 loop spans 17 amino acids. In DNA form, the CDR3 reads TGCAGCGTTCTTCTGGCGGGAGTGCATTGGGGGACAGATACGCAGTATTTT. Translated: CSVLLAGVHWGTDTQYF.

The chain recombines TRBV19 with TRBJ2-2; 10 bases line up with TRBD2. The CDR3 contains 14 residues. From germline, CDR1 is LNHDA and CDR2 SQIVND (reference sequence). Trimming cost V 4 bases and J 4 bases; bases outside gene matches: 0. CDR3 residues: CASSRLAGTGELFF. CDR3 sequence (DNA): TGTGCCAGTAGTAGACTAGCGGGCACCGGGGAGCTGTTTTTT.

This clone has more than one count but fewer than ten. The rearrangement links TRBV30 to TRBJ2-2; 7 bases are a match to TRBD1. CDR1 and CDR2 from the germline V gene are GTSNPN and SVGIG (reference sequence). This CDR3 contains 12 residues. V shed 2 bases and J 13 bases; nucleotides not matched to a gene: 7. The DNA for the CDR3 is TGTGCCTGGAGTAGGGGACAGCTCGCGCTGTTTTTT. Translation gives CAWSRGQLALFF.

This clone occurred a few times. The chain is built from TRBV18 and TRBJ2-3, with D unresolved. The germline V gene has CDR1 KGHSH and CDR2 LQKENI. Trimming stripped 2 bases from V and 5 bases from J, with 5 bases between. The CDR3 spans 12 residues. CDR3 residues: CASSPVGDTQYF. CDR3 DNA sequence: TGTGCCAGCTCACCAGTGGGAGATACGCAGTATTTT.

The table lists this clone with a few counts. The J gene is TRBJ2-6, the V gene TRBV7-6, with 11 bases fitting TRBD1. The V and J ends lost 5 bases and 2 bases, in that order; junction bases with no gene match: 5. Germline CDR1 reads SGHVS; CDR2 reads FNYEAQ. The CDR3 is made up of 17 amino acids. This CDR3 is CASSPGQGAAGANVLTF. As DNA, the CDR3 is TGTGCCAGCAGCCCTGGACAGGGGGCGGCTGGGGCCAACGTCCTGACTTTC.

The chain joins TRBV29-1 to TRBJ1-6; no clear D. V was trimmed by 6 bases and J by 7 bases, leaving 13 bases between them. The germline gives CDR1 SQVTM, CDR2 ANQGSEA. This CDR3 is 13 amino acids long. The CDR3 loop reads CSVMDGGNSPLHF. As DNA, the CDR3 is TGCAGCGTGATGGACGGTGGAAATTCACCCCTCCACTTT.

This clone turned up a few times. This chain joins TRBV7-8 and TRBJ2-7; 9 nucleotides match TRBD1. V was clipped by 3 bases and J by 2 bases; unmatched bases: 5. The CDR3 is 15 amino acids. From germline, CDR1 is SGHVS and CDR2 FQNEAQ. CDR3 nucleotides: TGTGCCAGCAGCTTCGGGACAGGGAGAACCTACGAGCAGTACTTC. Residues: CASSFGTGRTYEQYF.

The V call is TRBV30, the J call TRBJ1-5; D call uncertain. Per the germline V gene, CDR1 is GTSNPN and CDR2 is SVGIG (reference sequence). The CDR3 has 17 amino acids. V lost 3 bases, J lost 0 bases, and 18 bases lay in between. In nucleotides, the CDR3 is TGTGCCTGGAGCCCCGAGGGAACATGGGCTAGCAATCAGCCCCAGCATTTT. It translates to CAWSPEGTWASNQPQHF.

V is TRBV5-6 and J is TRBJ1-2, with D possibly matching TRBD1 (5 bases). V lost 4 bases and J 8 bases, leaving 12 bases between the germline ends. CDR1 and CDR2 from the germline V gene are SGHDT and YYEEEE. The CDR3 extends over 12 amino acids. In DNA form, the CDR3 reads TGTGCCAGCAGCCGACAGCATCTCGGCTACACCTTC. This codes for CASSRQHLGYTF. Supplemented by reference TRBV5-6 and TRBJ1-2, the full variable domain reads DAGVTQSPTHLIKTRGQQVTLRCSPKSGHDTVSWYQQALGQGPQFIFQYYEEEERQRGNFPDRFSGHQFPNYSSELNVNALLLGDSALYLCASSRQHLGYTFGSGTRLTVV.

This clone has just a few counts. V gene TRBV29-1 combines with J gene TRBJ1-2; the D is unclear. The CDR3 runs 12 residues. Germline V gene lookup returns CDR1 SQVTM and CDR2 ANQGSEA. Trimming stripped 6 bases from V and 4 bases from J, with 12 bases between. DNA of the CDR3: TGCAGCGTCCGAGTGGCGACCTATGGCTACACCTTC. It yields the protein CSVRVATYGYTF.

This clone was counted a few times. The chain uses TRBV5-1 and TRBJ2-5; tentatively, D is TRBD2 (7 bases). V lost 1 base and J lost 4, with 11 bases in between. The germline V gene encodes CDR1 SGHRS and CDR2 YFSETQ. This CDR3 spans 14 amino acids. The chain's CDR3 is CASSLTGGRETQYF. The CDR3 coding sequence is TGCGCCAGCAGCTTGACGGGGGGCAGAGAGACCCAGTACTTC.

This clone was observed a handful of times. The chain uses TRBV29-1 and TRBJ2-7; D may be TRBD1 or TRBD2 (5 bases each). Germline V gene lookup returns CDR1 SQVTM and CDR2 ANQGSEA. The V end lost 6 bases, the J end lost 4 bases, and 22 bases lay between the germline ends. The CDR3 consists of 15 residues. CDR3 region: CSVETLRGLRYEQYF. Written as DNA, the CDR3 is TGCAGCGTCGAAACCCTCCGGGGCCTACGGTACGAGCAGTACTTC.

CDR3 nucleotides: TGCAGCGTTGAATGGGGGGCGCTTCCAAACACCATATATTTT. Translating gives CSVEWGALPNTIYF. V is TRBV29-1 and J is TRBJ1-3, with a tentative D call TRBD1 (6 bases). The CDR3 has 14 residues. The ends were cut back, 2 bases at V and 6 bases at J, with 14 bases in the middle. The germline V gene has CDR1 SQVTM and CDR2 ANQGSEA. Drawing the rest from reference TRBV29-1 and TRBJ1-3, the complete variable domain is SAVISQKPSRDICQRGTSLTIQCQVDSQVTMMFWYRQQPGQSLTLIATANQGSEATYESGFVIDKFPISRPNLTFSTLTVSNMSPEDSSIYLCSVEWGALPNTIYFGEGSWLTVV.

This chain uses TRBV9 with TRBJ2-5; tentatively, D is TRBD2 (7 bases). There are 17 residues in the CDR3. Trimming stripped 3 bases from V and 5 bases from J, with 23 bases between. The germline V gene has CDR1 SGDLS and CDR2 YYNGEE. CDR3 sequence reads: CASSAWIGGTTGETQYF. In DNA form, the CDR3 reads TGTGCCAGCAGCGCCTGGATAGGGGGGACTACTGGGGAGACCCAGTACTTC.

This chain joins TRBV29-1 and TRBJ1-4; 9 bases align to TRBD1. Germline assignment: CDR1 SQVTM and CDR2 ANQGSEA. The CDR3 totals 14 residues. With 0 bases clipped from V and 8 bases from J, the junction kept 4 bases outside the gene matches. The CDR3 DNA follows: TGCAGCGTTGAAGATCAGGACAGGGGAGAAAAACTGTTTTTT. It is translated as CSVEDQDRGEKLFF.

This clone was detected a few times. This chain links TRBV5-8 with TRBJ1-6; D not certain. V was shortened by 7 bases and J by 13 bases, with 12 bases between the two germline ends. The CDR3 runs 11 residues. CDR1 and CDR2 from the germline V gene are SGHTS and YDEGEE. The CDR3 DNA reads TGTGCCAGCTTTGGTTATGGGCCCCTCCACTTT. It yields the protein CASFGYGPLHF.

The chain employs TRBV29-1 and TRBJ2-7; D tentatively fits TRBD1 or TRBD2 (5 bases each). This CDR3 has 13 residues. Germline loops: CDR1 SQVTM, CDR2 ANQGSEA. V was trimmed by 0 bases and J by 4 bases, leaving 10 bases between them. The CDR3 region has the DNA TGCAGCGTTGAAGAGGGCAGGGAGTACGAGCAGTACTTC. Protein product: CSVEEGREYEQYF.

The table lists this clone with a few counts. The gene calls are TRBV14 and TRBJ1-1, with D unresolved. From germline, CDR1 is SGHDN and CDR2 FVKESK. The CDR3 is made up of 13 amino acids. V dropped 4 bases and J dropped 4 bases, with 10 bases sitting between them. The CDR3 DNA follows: TGTGCCAGCAGCCCTAATGTGCCCACTGAAGCTTTCTTT. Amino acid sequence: CASSPNVPTEAFF.